The 7 T cell receptor beta chains in this list originate from one sample, sequenced in a study of CD8+ T cells in alopecia areata. Described treatment: oral pan-JAK inhibitor, 5-10 mg twice daily. Sequencing relied on a cDNA template that was reverse transcribed from extracted RNA. Here immunoSEQ multiplex PCR was the method, and the copy in TCRdb shows in-frame clones only, minus some. The sample includes 150,000 to 200,000 clones, about three fifths seen only once; the top ten take around 0.92%. The specimen comprised CD4+ T cells sorted from blood, sampled at week 24, from a patient treated with tofacitinib. These receptors were taken from a human donor with alopecia areata.

The genes are TRBV30 and TRBJ1-5; D is unclear. This CDR3 has 13 residues. Per the germline V gene, CDR1 is GTSNPN and CDR2 is SVGIG (reference sequence). V gave up 1 base and J gave up 4 bases, with 8 bases separating them. This CDR3 reads CAWSGNGNQPQHF. CDR3 nucleotide sequence: TGTGCCTGGAGTGGAAATGGGAATCAGCCCCAGCATTTT.

This clone was recorded a few times. The chain employs TRBV29-1 and TRBJ1-2; D uncertain. V was pared by 6 bases and J by 8 bases, with 10 bases between. Germline-derived CDR1 and CDR2 are SQVTM and ANQGSEA. This CDR3 is built from 10 residues. Written as DNA, the CDR3 is TGCAGCGTCGCAGAAGAAGGCTACACCTTC. It yields the protein CSVAEEGYTF. Full variable domain (remainder filled in from reference TRBV29-1 and TRBJ1-2): SAVISQKPSRDICQRGTSLTIQCQVDSQVTMMFWYRQQPGQSLTLIATANQGSEATYESGFVIDKFPISRPNLTFSTLTVSNMSPEDSSIYLCSVAEEGYTFGSGTRLTVV.

This clone was seen a handful of times. This chain uses TRBV2 with TRBJ2-5; no clear D. Germline CDR1 reads SNHLY; CDR2 reads FYNNEI. CDR3 size: 13 residues. V lost 4 bases to trimming and J lost 3 bases, with 9 bases between them. The CDR3: CASSGWEKETQYF. CDR3 DNA sequence: TGTGCCAGCAGTGGATGGGAAAAAGAGACCCAGTACTTC.

The chain links TRBV5-1 to TRBJ1-5, with D hard to call. CDR3 size: 15 residues. Germline CDR1 SGHRS, CDR2 YFSETQ. V lost 0 bases to trimming and J lost 2 bases, with 9 bases between them. This CDR3 is CASSLDIGGNQPQHF. As DNA, the CDR3 is TGCGCCAGCAGCTTGGATATCGGGGGCAATCAGCCCCAGCATTTT.

The chain combines TRBV19 with TRBJ2-7; possible D gene TRBD2, 5 bases. The CDR3 length is 14 residues. V was shortened by 7 bases and J by 5 bases, with 18 bases between the two germline ends. The germline V gene encodes CDR1 LNHDA and CDR2 SQIVND (reference sequence). The CDR3 coding sequence is TGTGCCAGTATCCTTGGCGGGCGTTTCCACGAGCAGTACTTC. This gives the protein CASILGGRFHEQYF.

CDR3 nucleotide sequence: TGTGCCAGCAGTGAAATGCGGGGGTTTGGCTACACCTTC. Its translation is CASSEMRGFGYTF. The chain uses TRBV2 and TRBJ1-2; possibly TRBD1 for D (5 bases). The germline gives CDR1 SNHLY, CDR2 FYNNEI. This CDR3 spans 13 amino acids. The V end was cut by 2 bases, the J end by 7 bases, with 11 bases between.

The chain is built from TRBV27 and TRBJ1-2, with no clear D. Germline CDR1 reads MNHEY; CDR2 reads SMNVEV (reference sequence). This CDR3 region has 13 residues. The germline V and J ends were trimmed by 5 bases and 1 base, with 8 bases remaining between them. CDR3 in DNA: TGTGCCAGCAGTGGGAGTTATAACTATGGCTACACCTTC. Translated: CASSGSYNYGYTF.